The T cell receptor beta chain under discussion was sequenced for a study of blood T cell repertoires in COVID-19. Per the original methods: Reference gene primer amplification yielded estimated nucleated cell counts. Generated by immunoSEQ multiplex PCR, the TCRdb table keeps only in-frame clones and is missing some. Clone size and the V and J calls come from that table; the DNA yielded D and trimming. The sample consists of a few hundred thousand clones, about 88% of them appearing once. Cohorts were assigned according to the clinical history that participants reported. Unmatched junction bases numbered 4, after V lost 4 bases and J lost 3 bases. Germline V gene sequence: CDR1 SGHRS, CDR2 YFSETQ. There are 14 residues in the CDR3.

The clonotype comes from a woman between 45 and 65 years old who had recovered from COVID-19. The rearrangement joins TRBV5-1 to TRBJ1-2; 9 nucleotides line up with TRBD1. The sample comprised PBMCs or T cells enriched from blood (not recorded which). This CDR3 reads CASSRDRVDYGYTF. The DNA for the CDR3 is TGCGCCAGCAGCAGGGACAGGGTGGACTATGGCTACACCTTC.